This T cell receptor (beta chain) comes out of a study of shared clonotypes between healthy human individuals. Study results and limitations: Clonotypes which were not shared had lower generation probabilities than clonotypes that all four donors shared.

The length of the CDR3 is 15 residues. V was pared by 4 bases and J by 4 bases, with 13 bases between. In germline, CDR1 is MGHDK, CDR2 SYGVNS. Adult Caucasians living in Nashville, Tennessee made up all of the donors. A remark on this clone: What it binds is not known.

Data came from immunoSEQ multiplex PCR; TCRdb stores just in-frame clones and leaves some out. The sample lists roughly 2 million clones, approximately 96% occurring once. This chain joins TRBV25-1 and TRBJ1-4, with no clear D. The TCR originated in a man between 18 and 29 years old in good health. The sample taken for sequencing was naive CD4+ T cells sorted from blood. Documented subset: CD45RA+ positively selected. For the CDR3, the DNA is TGTGCCAGCAGTGCTCGGGGTGGTGGTAATGAAAAACTGTTTTTT. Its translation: CASSARGGGNEKLFF. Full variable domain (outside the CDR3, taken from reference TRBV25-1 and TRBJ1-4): EADIYQTPRYLVIGTGKKITLECSQTMGHDKMYWYQQDPGMELHLIHYSYGVNSTEKGDLSSESTVSRIRTEHFPLTLESARPSHTSQYLCASSARGGGNEKLFFGSGTQLSVL.